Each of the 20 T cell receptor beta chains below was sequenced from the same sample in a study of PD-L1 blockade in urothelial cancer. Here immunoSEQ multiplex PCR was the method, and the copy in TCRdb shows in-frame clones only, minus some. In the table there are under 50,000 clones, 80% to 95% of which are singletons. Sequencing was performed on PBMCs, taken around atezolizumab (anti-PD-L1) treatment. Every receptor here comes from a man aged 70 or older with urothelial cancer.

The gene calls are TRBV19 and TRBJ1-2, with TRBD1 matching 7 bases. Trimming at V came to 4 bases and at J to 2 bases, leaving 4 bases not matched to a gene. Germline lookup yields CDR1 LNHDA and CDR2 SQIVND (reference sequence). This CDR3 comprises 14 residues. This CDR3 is CASSRQGENYGYTF. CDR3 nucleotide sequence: TGTGCCAGTAGTAGACAGGGTGAAAACTATGGCTACACCTTC.

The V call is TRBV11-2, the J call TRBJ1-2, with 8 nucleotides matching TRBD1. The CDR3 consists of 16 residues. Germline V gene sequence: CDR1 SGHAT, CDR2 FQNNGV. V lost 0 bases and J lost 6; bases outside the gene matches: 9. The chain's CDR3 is CASSLDPTGARDGYTF. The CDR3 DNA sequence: TGTGCCAGCAGCTTAGACCCGACAGGGGCGCGCGATGGCTACACCTTC. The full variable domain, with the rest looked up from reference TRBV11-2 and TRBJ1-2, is EAGVAQSPRYKIIEKRQSVAFWCNPISGHATLYWYQQILGQGPKLLIQFQNNGVVDDSQLPKDRFSAERLKGVDSTLKIQPAKLEDSAVYLCASSLDPTGARDGYTFGSGTRLTVV.

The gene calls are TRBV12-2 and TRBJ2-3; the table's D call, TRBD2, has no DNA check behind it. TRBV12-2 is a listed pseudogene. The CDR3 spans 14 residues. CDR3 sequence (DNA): TGTGCAAGTCGCGCGGATCAGGAGGCAGATACGCAGTATTTT. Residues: CASRADQEADTQYF.

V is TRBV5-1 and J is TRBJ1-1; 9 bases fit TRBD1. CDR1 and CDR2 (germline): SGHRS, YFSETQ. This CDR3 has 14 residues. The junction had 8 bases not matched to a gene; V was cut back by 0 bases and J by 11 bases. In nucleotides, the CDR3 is TGCGCCAGCAGCTTGGCCAGCGGGGACAGGGCGGCTTTCTTT. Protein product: CASSLASGDRAAFF. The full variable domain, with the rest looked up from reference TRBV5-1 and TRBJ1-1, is KAGVTQTPRYLIKTRGQQVTLSCSPISGHRSVSWYQQTPGQGLQFLFEYFSETQRNKGNFPGRFSGRQFSNSRSEMNVSTLELGDSALYLCASSLASGDRAAFFGQGTRLTVV.

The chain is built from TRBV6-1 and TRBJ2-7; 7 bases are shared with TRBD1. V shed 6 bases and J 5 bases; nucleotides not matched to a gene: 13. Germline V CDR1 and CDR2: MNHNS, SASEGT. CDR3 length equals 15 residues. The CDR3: CASSGRDRISHEQYF. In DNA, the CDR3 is TGTGCCAGCAGCGGCCGGGACAGAATTTCCCACGAGCAGTACTTC.

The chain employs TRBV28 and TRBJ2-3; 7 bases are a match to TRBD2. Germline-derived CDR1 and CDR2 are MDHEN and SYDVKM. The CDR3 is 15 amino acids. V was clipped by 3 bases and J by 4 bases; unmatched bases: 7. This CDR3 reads CASSLGGIQADTQYF. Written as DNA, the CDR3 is TGTGCCAGCAGTTTGGGGGGGATCCAAGCAGATACGCAGTATTTT.

The CDR3 region is CASSSTGGRSYEQYF. CDR3 in DNA: TGTGCCAGCAGTTCAACAGGGGGCAGGTCCTACGAGCAGTACTTC. The chain employs TRBV6-5 and TRBJ2-7, with 9 bases identical to TRBD1. J was trimmed by 1 base and V by 4 bases; bases with no gene match: 5. This CDR3 contains 15 residues. Germline V lookup: CDR1 MNHEY, CDR2 SVGAGI.

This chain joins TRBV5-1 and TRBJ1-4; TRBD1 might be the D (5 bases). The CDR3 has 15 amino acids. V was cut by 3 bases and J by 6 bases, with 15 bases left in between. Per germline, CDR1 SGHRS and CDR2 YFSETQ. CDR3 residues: CASSSPGGGDEKLFF. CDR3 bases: TGCGCCAGCAGCTCCCCCGGGGGGGGAGATGAAAAACTGTTTTTT.

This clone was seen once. The DNA of the CDR3 is TGTGCCAGCAGTTTATCCGTCGCGGGAGAACAATACAATGAGCAGTTCTTC. It translates to CASSLSVAGEQYNEQFF. This chain links TRBV27 with TRBJ2-1; 7 bases map to TRBD2. Germline CDR1 reads MNHEY; CDR2 reads SMNVEV (reference sequence). Trimming at V came to 0 bases and at J to 4 bases, leaving 9 bases not matched to a gene. The CDR3 runs to 17 residues.

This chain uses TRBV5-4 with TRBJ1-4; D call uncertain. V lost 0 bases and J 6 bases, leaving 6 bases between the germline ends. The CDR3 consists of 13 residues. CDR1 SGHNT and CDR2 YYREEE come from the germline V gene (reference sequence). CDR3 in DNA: TGTGCCAGCAGCTTGGGGGCTTATGAAAAACTGTTTTTT. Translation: CASSLGAYEKLFF.

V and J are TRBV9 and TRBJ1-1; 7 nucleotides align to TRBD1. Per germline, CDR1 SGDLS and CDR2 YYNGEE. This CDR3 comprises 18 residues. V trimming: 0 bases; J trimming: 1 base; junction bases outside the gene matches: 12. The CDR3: CASSVASVPGQPNTEAFF. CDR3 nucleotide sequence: TGTGCCAGCAGCGTAGCCTCGGTTCCGGGACAGCCGAACACTGAAGCTTTCTTT.

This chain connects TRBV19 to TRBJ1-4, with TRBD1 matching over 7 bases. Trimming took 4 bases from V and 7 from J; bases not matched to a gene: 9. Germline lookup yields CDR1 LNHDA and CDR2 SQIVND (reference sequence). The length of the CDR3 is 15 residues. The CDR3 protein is CASSTDRDGSEKLFF. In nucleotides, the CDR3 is TGTGCCAGTAGTACCGACAGGGACGGCAGTGAAAAACTGTTTTTT.

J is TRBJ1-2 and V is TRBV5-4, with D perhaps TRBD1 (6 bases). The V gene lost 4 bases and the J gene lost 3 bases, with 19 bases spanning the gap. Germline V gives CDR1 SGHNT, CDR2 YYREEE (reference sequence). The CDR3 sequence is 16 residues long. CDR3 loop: CASSPPGGANDYGYTF. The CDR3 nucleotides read TGTGCCAGCAGCCCTCCCGGGGGGGCGAACGACTATGGCTACACCTTC.

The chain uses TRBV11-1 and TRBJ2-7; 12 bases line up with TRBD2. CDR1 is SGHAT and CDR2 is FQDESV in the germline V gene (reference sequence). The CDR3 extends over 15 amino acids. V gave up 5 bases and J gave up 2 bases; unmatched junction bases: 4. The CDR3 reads CASSIGLAGTYEQYF. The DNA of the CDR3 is TGTGCCAGCAGCATCGGACTAGCGGGAACCTACGAGCAGTACTTC. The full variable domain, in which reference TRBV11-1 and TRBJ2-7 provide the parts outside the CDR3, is EAEVAQSPRYKITEKSQAVAFWCDPISGHATLYWYRQILGQGPELLVQFQDESVVDDSQLPKDRFSAERLKGVDSTLKIQPAELGDSAMYLCASSIGLAGTYEQYFGPGTRLTVT.

The chain's CDR3 is CASSLGGITYEQYF. For the CDR3, the DNA is TGTGCCAGCAGTCTGGGGGGAATAACCTACGAGCAGTACTTC. The chain employs TRBV28 and TRBJ2-7; possible D gene TRBD2, 6 bases. V was pared by 5 bases and J by 2 bases, with 13 bases between. The CDR3 runs to 14 residues. Germline CDR1 and CDR2: MDHEN and SYDVKM.

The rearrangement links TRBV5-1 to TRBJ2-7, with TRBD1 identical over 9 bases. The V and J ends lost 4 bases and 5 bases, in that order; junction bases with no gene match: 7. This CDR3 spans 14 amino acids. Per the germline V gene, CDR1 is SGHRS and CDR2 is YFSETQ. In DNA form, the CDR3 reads TGCGCCAGCAGCCGGGTTGGGACAGGGAACGAGCAGTACTTC. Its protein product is CASSRVGTGNEQYF.

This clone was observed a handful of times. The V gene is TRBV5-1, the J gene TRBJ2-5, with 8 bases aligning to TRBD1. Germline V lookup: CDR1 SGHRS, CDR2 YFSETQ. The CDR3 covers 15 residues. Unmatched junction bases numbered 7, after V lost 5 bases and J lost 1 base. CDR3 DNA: TGCGCCAGCAGGAAATCCAGGGGGCCCCAAGAGACCCAGTACTTC. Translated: CASRKSRGPQETQYF.

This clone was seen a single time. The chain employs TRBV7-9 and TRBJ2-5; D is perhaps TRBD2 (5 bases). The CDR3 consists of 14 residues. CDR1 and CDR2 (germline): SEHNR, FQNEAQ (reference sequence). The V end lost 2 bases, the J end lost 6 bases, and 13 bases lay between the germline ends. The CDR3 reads CASSLIGVSKTQYF. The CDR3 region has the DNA TGTGCCAGCAGCTTAATCGGGGTTTCCAAGACCCAGTACTTC.

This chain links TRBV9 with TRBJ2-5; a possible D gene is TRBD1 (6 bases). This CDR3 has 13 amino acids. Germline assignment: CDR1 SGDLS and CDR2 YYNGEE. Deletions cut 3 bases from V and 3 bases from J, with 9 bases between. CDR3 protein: CASSARQEETQYF. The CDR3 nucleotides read TGTGCCAGCAGCGCGCGACAGGAAGAGACCCAGTACTTC.

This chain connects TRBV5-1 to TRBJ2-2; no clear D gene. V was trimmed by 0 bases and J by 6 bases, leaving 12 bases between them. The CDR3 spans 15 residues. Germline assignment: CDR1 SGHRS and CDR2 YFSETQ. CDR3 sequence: CASSLALSVAGELFF. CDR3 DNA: TGCGCCAGCAGCTTGGCCCTTTCTGTCGCCGGGGAGCTGTTTTTT.